This record concerns one TCR beta chain sequence. Antigen unknown. Trimming at V came to 6 bases and at J to 9 bases, leaving 13 bases not matched to a gene. Looked up from germline, CDR1 is LNHDA and CDR2 is SQIVND (reference sequence). The CDR3 consists of 16 residues. The record originates from a study of liver allograft versus peripheral blood T cells. For the study at large: The authors compared T cell receptor repertoires in transplanted livers with recipients' peripheral blood repertoires.

TCRdb redid the calling of the reads with MiXCR, one entry per CDR3 protein. The sample gives 670 or so distinct CDR3 sequences, over 35% of which show up once; more than 60% is in the top ten. Overall study findings and caveats: According to reports, the T cell receptor repertoires inside liver allografts differed from those in peripheral blood.

This chain uses TRBV19 with TRBJ1-6; TRBD1 matches 8 bases. The sequence was collected from a human patient who had a liver transplant. Some T cells may possibly be graft donor cells. The CDR3 DNA reads as TGTGCCAGTAGATCAACTGGACAGGGTTGGGGTTCACCCCTCCACTTT. Amino acids: CASRSTGQGWGSPLHF.